Below, 3 T cell receptor beta chains from the same sample are listed, as sequenced in a study of CD8+CD57+ T cells in acquired aplastic anemia. It was genomic DNA that served as the template for profiling TCR beta VDJ and CDR3. TCRdb itself ran the reads through MiXCR, one entry per CDR3 protein. The sample records 250,000 to 350,000 distinct CDR3 sequences, around 60% being singletons. The specimen sequenced was sorted CD4+, CD8+, or CD8+CD57+ T cells (not recorded which) from PBMCs. Receptors were obtained from a human donor with severe aplastic anemia or a healthy control (not recorded which).

This clonotype was seen repeatedly, ten times or more. The chain combines TRBV20-1 with TRBJ1-5; 10 bases are a match to TRBD1. CDR1 is DFQATT and CDR2 is SNEGSKA in the germline V gene (reference sequence). J was trimmed by 3 bases and V by 1 base; bases with no gene match: 9. The CDR3 is 17 amino acids. CDR3 nucleotide sequence: TGCAGTGCTAGAGTTTGGGACAGGGGCGCAATCAATCAGCCCCAGCATTTT. Translating gives CSARVWDRGAINQPQHF.

In its sample, this clonotype was seen many times. V gene TRBV19 combines with J gene TRBJ1-2; 7 bases match TRBD1. V dropped 6 bases and J dropped 0; count of bases not matched to a gene: 4. CDR1 and CDR2 (germline): LNHDA, SQIVND (reference sequence). The CDR3 consists of 14 residues. DNA of the CDR3: TGTGCCAGTAGCCCGACAGGGACTAACTATGGCTACACCTTC. This codes for CASSPTGTNYGYTF.

This clonotype was seen just once. The rearrangement joins TRBV2 to TRBJ1-5, with a tentative D call TRBD1 (6 bases). This CDR3 spans 14 amino acids. CDR1 and CDR2 from the germline V gene are SNHLY and FYNNEI. Between the trimmed V and J ends, which lost 3 bases and 2 bases, there was a span of 8 bases. The CDR3 sequence is CASSDRGGNQPQHF. CDR3 coding DNA: TGTGCCAGCAGTGACAGGGGAGGCAATCAGCCCCAGCATTTT.